This passage covers 20 T cell receptor beta chains from one sample sequenced in a study of blood T cell repertoires in COVID-19. Sequencing used immunoSEQ multiplex PCR; TCRdb keeps in-frame clones, though not all of them. This table holds 30,000 to 35,000 clones, over 90% found once. Sequenced material: peripheral blood. The receptor source for this set is a human donor in a cohort sampled during active COVID-19.

The gene calls are TRBV7-9 and TRBJ2-7; possible D gene TRBD2, 6 bases. CDR1 is SEHNR and CDR2 is FQNEAQ in the germline V gene (reference sequence). This CDR3 region has 18 residues. Trimming stripped 6 bases from V and 1 base from J, with 25 bases between. The CDR3 reads CASSPDPYRGTVSYEQYF. Written as DNA, the CDR3 is TGTGCCAGCAGTCCTGACCCCTACCGGGGGACTGTTTCCTACGAGCAGTACTTC.

The chain links TRBV5-1 to TRBJ1-5; 7 nucleotides agree with TRBD1. The CDR3 is made up of 11 amino acids. Looked up from germline, CDR1 is SGHRS and CDR2 is YFSETQ. The CDR3 DNA follows: TGCCCAAGACAGGGCGGTCAGCCCCAGCATTTT. Amino acids: CPRQGGQPQHF. The whole variable domain, remainder taken from reference TRBV5-1 and TRBJ1-5, is KAGVTQTPRYLIKTRGQQVTLSCSPISGHRSVSWYQQTPGQGLQFLFEYFSETQRNKGNFPGRFSGRQFSNSRSEMNVSTLELGDSALYLCPRQGGQPQHFGDGTRLSIL.

J is TRBJ1-5 and V is TRBV6-6; TRBD1 aligns across 9 bases. From germline, CDR1 is MNHNY and CDR2 SVGAGI (reference sequence). Trimming cost V 5 bases and J 6 bases; bases outside gene matches: 8. CDR3 size: 15 residues. The chain's CDR3 is CASSMRQGGSQPQHF. The CDR3 DNA follows: TGTGCCAGCAGTATGAGACAGGGGGGTAGTCAGCCCCAGCATTTT.

V is TRBV7-6 and J is TRBJ2-2; possibly TRBD2 for D (5 bases). CDR3 size: 16 residues. With 5 bases removed from V and 6 bases from J, the gap between germline ends came to 19 bases. CDR1 and CDR2 (germline): SGHVS, FNYEAQ. CDR3 residues: CASSPSSGIGPGELFF. The CDR3 region has the DNA TGTGCCAGCAGCCCGTCGTCGGGGATCGGCCCCGGGGAGCTGTTTTTT.

V gene TRBV4-1 combines with J gene TRBJ2-5; 7 bases agree with TRBD1. This CDR3 contains 13 residues. V lost 4 bases, J lost 2 bases, and 1 base stayed unmatched. From germline, CDR1 is MGHRA and CDR2 YSYEKL. CDR3 nucleotide sequence: TGCGCCAGCAGCCGACAGGGACAAGAGACCCAGTACTTC. It specifies CASSRQGQETQYF.

This clone has more than one count but fewer than ten. The chain combines TRBV27 with TRBJ2-7; the D gene is possibly TRBD1 (6 bases). This CDR3 spans 17 amino acids. Germline V lookup: CDR1 MNHEY, CDR2 SMNVEV (reference sequence). With 6 bases removed from V and 3 bases from J, the gap between germline ends came to 24 bases. This CDR3 is CASSQMGSTGFLYEQYF. Written as DNA, the CDR3 is TGTGCCAGCAGCCAAATGGGGTCGACAGGATTCCTCTACGAGCAGTACTTC.

This clone has just a few counts. The chain carries TRBV5-6 and TRBJ1-2; TRBD1 matches at 9 bases. Trimming took 2 bases from V and 6 from J; bases not matched to a gene: 5. Germline loops: CDR1 SGHDT, CDR2 YYEEEE. The CDR3 is 14 residues long. For the CDR3, the DNA is TGTGCCAGCAGCTTCCAGACAGGGGGGGATGGCTACACCTTC. This sequence encodes CASSFQTGGDGYTF.

V usage is TRBV7-3 and J usage is TRBJ2-1, with D perhaps matching TRBD1 (5 bases). Germline V CDR1 and CDR2: SGHTA, FQGTGA. This CDR3 has 15 amino acids. V lost 5 bases and J lost 2, with 13 bases in between. The DNA for the CDR3 is TGTGCCAGCAGCCCTGGCAGGGCGACCTACAATGAGCAGTTCTTC. It encodes CASSPGRATYNEQFF.

V and J are TRBV6-5 and TRBJ2-1; TRBD2 matches 9 bases. Germline V gene lookup returns CDR1 MNHEY and CDR2 SVGAGI. The CDR3 is made up of 15 amino acids. The junction had 5 bases not matched to a gene; V was cut back by 7 bases and J by 1 base. CDR3 in amino acids: CASTPSGKSYNEQFF. In nucleotides, the CDR3 is TGTGCCAGCACCCCTAGCGGGAAGTCCTACAATGAGCAGTTCTTC.

This rearrangement joins TRBV10-3 to TRBJ2-2, with D perhaps matching TRBD2 (5 bases). Germline V lookup: CDR1 ENHRY, CDR2 SYGVKD. V gave up 5 bases and J gave up 0 bases, with 7 bases separating them. The CDR3 is 14 residues long. In DNA, the CDR3 is TGTGCCATCAGTCTACTAGCGAACACCGGGGAGCTGTTTTTT. This sequence encodes CAISLLANTGELFF.

This chain connects TRBV30 to TRBJ2-5; a weak D match, TRBD2 (5 bases). CDR3 length: 12 amino acids. Trimming cost V 3 bases and J 5 bases, with 10 bases left between them. Germline V gene data show CDR1 as GTSNPN and CDR2 as SVGIG (reference sequence). The DNA for the CDR3 is TGTGCCTGGAGGGTCCGGAGGGAGACCCAGTACTTC. The encoded protein is CAWRVRRETQYF. The entire variable domain, with the rest obtained from reference TRBV30 and TRBJ2-5, is as follows: SQTIHQWPATLVQPVGSPLSLECTVEGTSNPNLYWYRQAAGRGLQLLFYSVGIGQISSEVPQNLSASRPQDRQFILSSKKLLLSDSGFYLCAWRVRRETQYFGPGTRLLVL.

The chain carries TRBV24-1 and TRBJ2-3; a possible D gene is TRBD1 (5 bases). This CDR3 is built from 15 residues. CDR1 and CDR2 from the germline V gene are KGHDR and SFDVKD. Trimming left V 2 bases short and J 2 bases short, with 10 bases between. The CDR3 spells CATSDSRQSTDTQYF. CDR3 bases: TGTGCCACCAGTGATTCCCGACAGTCCACAGATACGCAGTATTTT.

The chain uses TRBV11-3 and TRBJ2-3, with D possibly being TRBD1 (5 bases). The germline V gene has CDR1 SGHNT and CDR2 YENEEA. The CDR3 contains 14 residues. Between the trimmed V and J ends, which lost 4 bases and 1 base, there was a span of 9 bases. DNA for the CDR3: TGTGCCAGCAGCTCACGGACACGCACAGATACGCAGTATTTT. It is translated as CASSSRTRTDTQYF.

The chain employs TRBV5-1 and TRBJ2-3; 9 bases agree with TRBD2. Trimming at V came to 0 bases and at J to 2 bases, leaving 10 bases not matched to a gene. Germline lookup yields CDR1 SGHRS and CDR2 YFSETQ. The CDR3 is made up of 18 amino acids. The CDR3 sequence: CASSLGELAGFPTDTQYF. The CDR3 DNA is TGCGCCAGCAGCTTGGGTGAGCTAGCGGGGTTTCCCACAGATACGCAGTATTTT.

The chain combines TRBV10-2 with TRBJ2-2, with 14 bases aligning to TRBD2. The CDR3 is 17 residues long. The germline CDR1 and CDR2 sequences are WSHSY and SAAADI. The trim removed 5 bases at V and 5 bases at J, leaving 7 bases unmatched. As DNA, the CDR3 is TGCGCCAGCAGTATACCGGGACTAGCGGGAGATACCGGGGAGCTGTTTTTT. Amino acids: CASSIPGLAGDTGELFF.

The chain employs TRBV2 and TRBJ1-3; perhaps TRBD1 as D (6 bases). From germline, CDR1 is SNHLY and CDR2 FYNNEI. The CDR3 runs to 13 residues. V was clipped by 6 bases and J by 9 bases, with 15 bases between them. The CDR3: CASRAGVKATIYF. The DNA for the CDR3 is TGTGCCAGCAGGGCAGGGGTAAAAGCCACCATATATTTT.

For the CDR3, the DNA is TGTGCCAGTAGTCTGACAGAAACCTATGGCTACACCTTC. Translated: CASSLTETYGYTF. The chain combines TRBV19 with TRBJ1-2; possible D gene TRBD1, 5 bases. Per germline, CDR1 LNHDA and CDR2 SQIVND (reference sequence). Between the trimmed V and J ends, which lost 5 bases and 4 bases, there was a span of 11 bases. The CDR3 spans 13 residues.

The chain is built from TRBV15 and TRBJ2-7, with 7 bases identical to TRBD1. Per germline, CDR1 LNHNV and CDR2 YYDKDF (reference sequence). CDR3 size: 15 residues. After removal of 4 bases from V and 2 bases from J, the junction contained 8 bases not matched to a gene. This CDR3 is CATSIGGTATYEQYF. CDR3 nucleotide sequence: TGTGCCACCAGCATAGGTGGGACAGCGACCTACGAGCAGTACTTC.

The chain recombines TRBV11-2 with TRBJ1-1; D not certain. Germline V gene sequence: CDR1 SGHAT, CDR2 FQNNGV. This CDR3 is 14 amino acids long. Trimming cost V 1 base and J 1 base, with 7 bases left between them. The CDR3 DNA sequence: TGTGCCAGCAGCTTAGTAAGCCAGAACACTGAAGCTTTCTTT. Translating it yields CASSLVSQNTEAFF.

The rearrangement joins TRBV27 to TRBJ2-7; tentative D call: TRBD2 (5 bases). Germline loops: CDR1 MNHEY, CDR2 SMNVEV (reference sequence). The CDR3 sequence is 16 residues long. V was clipped by 6 bases and J by 3 bases, with 21 bases between them. The CDR3, as DNA: TGTGCCAGCAGACAGACTTCGTGGGAGAGGGTCTACGAGCAGTACTTC. Encoded protein: CASRQTSWERVYEQYF.